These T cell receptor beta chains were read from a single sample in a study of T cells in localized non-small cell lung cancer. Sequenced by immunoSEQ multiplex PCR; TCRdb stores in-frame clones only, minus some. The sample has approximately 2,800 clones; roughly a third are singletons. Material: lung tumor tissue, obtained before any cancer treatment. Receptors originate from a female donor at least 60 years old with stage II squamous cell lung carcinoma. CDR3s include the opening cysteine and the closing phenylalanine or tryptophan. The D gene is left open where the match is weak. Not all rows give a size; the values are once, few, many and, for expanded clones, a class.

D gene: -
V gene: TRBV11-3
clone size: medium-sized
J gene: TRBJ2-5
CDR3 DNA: TGTGCCAGCAGCTTACTTCGGACAGAAGAGACCCAGTACTTC
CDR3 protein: CASSLLRTEETQYF

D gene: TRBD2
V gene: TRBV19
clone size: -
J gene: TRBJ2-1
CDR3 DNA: TGTGCCAGTAGTATAGATGCCCCCAAACTAGCGGGGAATAATGAGCAGTTCTTC
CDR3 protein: CASSIDAPKLAGNNEQFF

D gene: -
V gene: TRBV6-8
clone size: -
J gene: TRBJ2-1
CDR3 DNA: TGTGCCAGCAGTTTGGGACTTCCATACAATGAGCAGTTCTTC
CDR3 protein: CASSLGLPYNEQFF

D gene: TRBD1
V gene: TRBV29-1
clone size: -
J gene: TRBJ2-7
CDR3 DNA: TGCAGCGTCCGGACAGGGCCCTACGAGCAGTACTTC
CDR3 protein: CSVRTGPYEQYF

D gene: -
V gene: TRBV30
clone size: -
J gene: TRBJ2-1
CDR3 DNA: TGTGCCTGGAGTGTACGGAATGAGCAGTTCTTC
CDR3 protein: CAWSVRNEQFF

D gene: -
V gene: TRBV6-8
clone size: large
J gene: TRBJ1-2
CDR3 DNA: TGTGCCAGCACTACTGCAACCACAGGGACCCGGGGCTATGGCTACACCTTC
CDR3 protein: CASTTATTGTRGYGYTF

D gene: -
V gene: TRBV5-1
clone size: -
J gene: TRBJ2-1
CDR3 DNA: TGCGCCAGCAGCTTGGGGAGTTTTCGGGATGAGCAGTTCTTC
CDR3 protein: CASSLGSFRDEQFF

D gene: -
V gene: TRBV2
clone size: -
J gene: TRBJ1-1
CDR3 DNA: TGTGCCAGCAGCTCGGACAATGGGATCACTGAAGCTTTCTTT
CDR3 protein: CASSSDNGITEAFF

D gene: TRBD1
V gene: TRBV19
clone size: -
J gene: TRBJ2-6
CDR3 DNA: TGTGCCAGTAGTGGACAGGGGGGATCGGTTGCCAACGTCCTGACTTTC
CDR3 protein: CASSGQGGSVANVLTF

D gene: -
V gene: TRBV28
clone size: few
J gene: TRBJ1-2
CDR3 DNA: TGTGCCTCCGAGCTCCCCAACTATGGCTACACCTTC
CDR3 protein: CASELPNYGYTF

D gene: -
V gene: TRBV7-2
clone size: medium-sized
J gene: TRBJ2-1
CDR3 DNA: TGTGCCAGCAGCAAGGCTAGTGCGGATGAGCAGTTCTTC
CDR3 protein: CASSKASADEQFF

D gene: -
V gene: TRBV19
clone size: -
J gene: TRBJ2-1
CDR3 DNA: TGTGCCAGTAGTGTAGGACAGTCCGAGCAGTTCTTC
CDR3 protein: CASSVGQSEQFF

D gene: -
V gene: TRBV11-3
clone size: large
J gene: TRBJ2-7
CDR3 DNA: TGTGCCAGCAGCTTAGGGATCGGGGAATACGAGCAGTACTTC
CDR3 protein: CASSLGIGEYEQYF

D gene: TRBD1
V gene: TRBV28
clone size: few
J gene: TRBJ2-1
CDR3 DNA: TGTGCCAGCAGTTTCGACAGGGTAACCTACAATGAGCAGTTCTTC
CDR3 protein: CASSFDRVTYNEQFF

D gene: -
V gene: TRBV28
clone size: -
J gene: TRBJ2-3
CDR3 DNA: TGTGCCAGCTCCCGGGGAGCCTTCTCCACAGATACGCAGTATTTT
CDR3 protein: CASSRGAFSTDTQYF

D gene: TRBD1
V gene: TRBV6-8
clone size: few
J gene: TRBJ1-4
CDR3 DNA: TGTGCCAGCAGTTTGGACAGGATTAATGAAAAACTGTTTTTT
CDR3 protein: CASSLDRINEKLFF

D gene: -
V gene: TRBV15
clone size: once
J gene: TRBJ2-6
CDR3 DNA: TGTGCCACCAGCAGAGATAAAAGTCAGATCTCTGGGGCCAACGTCCTGACTTTC
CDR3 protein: CATSRDKSQISGANVLTF

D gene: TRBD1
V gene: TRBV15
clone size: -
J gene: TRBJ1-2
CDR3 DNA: TGTGCCACCAGCAGAGAGAGGCTCCCAGGGGGCGAAGATGGCTACACCTTC
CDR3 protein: CATSRERLPGGEDGYTF

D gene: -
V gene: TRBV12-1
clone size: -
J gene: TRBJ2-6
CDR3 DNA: TGTGCCAGCAGCGACAGCACTGTTATAGGACAAAGTCGGGCCAACGTCCTGACTTTC
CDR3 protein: CASSDSTVIGQSRANVLTF

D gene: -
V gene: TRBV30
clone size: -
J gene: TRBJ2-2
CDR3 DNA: TGTGCCTGGAGTGTAACTAGAAACACCGGGGAGCTGTTTTTT
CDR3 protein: CAWSVTRNTGELFF

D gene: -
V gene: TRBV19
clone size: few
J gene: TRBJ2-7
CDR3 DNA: TGTGCCAGTAGAGCATTTCGAGGGATGGCCTACGAGCAGTACTTC
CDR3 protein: CASRAFRGMAYEQYF

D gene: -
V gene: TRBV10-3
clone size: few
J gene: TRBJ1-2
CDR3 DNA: TGTGCCATCAGTGAATCGGCGAACTATGGCTACACCTTC
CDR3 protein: CAISESANYGYTF

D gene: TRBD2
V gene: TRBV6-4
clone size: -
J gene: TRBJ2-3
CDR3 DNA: TGTGCCAGCAATCCGACTAGCATGGGCACAGATACGCAGTATTTT
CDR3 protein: CASNPTSMGTDTQYF

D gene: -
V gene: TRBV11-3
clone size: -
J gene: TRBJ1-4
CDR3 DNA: TGTGCCAGCAGCGAACGGGACACATATAATGAAAAACTGTTTTTT
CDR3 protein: CASSERDTYNEKLFF

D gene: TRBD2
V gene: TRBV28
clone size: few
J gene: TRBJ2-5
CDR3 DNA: TGTGCCAGCAGGGCGACTAGCGGGGGGGCGGAGACCCAGTACTTC
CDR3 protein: CASRATSGGAETQYF

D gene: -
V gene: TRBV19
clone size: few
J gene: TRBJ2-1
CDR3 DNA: TGTGCCAGTAGTATGGGAATTAGCTCCTACAATGAGCAGTTCTTC
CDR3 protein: CASSMGISSYNEQFF

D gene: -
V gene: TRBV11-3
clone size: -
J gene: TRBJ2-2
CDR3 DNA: TGTGCCAGCAGCTCCCGACAGGGAGGGAACACCGGGGAGCTGTTTTTT
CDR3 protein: CASSSRQGGNTGELFF

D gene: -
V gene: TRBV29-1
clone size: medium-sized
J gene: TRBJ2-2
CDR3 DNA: TGCAGCGTTGGAGAATCATACGGGGAGCTGTTTTTT
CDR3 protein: CSVGESYGELFF

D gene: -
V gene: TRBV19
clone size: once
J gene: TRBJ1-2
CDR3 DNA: TGTGCCAGTAGTATAGATCACCGTGGCCGCTATGGCTACACCTTC
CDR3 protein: CASSIDHRGRYGYTF

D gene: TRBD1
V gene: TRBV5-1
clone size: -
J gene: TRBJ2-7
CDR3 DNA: TGCGCCAGCAGGGATGACAGGGGCCTATCCACCTACGAGCAGTACTTC
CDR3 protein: CASRDDRGLSTYEQYF

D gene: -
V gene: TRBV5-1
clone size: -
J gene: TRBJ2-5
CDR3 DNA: TGCGCCAGCAGCTTGGGACGGGACATGGAGACCCAGTACTTC
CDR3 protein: CASSLGRDMETQYF

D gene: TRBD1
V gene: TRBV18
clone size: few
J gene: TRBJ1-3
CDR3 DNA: TGTGCCAGCTCACGGGACAGCTCTGGAAACACCATATATTTT
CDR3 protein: CASSRDSSGNTIYF

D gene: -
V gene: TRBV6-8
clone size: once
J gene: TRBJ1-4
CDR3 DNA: TGTGCCAGCAGTTCCGTCGGGACACACCCAAGGGGTGAAAAACTGTTTTTT
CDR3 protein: CASSSVGTHPRGEKLFF

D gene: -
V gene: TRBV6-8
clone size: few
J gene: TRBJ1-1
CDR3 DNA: TGTGCCAGCAGTTTAACAGGGCGGGAAGCTTTCTTT
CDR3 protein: CASSLTGREAFF

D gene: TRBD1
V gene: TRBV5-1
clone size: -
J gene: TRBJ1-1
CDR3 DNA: TGCGCCAGCAGCCAGCGACAGGGGGCAAGGACTGAAGCTTTCTTT
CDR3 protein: CASSQRQGARTEAFF

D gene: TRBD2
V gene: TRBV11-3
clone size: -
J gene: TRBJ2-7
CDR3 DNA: TGTGCCAGCAGCATTGGGGGGACTAGACAGGAGCAGTACTTC
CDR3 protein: CASSIGGTRQEQYF

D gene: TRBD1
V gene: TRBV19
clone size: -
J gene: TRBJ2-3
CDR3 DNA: TGTGCCAGTAGTTCCAGGACAGGAGATACGCAGTATTTT
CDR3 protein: CASSSRTGDTQYF

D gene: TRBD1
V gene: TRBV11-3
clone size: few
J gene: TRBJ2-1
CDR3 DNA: TGTGCCAGCAGCAGGTCGGGACAGGGGAGCGATGAGCAGTTCTTC
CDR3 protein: CASSRSGQGSDEQFF

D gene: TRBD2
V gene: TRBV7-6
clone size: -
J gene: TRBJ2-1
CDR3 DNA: TGTGCCAGCAGCTTATCGAGCGGGAGAACTAACAATGAGCAGTTCTTC
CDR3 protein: CASSLSSGRTNNEQFF

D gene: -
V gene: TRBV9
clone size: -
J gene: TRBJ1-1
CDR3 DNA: TGTGCCAGCAGCGTAGAAGGAGGGCCCACTGAAGCTTTCTTT
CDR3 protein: CASSVEGGPTEAFF

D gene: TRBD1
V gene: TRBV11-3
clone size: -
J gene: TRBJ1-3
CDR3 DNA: TGTGCCAGCAGCTTGGTAACAGGGGAAGGAAACACCATATATTTT
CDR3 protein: CASSLVTGEGNTIYF